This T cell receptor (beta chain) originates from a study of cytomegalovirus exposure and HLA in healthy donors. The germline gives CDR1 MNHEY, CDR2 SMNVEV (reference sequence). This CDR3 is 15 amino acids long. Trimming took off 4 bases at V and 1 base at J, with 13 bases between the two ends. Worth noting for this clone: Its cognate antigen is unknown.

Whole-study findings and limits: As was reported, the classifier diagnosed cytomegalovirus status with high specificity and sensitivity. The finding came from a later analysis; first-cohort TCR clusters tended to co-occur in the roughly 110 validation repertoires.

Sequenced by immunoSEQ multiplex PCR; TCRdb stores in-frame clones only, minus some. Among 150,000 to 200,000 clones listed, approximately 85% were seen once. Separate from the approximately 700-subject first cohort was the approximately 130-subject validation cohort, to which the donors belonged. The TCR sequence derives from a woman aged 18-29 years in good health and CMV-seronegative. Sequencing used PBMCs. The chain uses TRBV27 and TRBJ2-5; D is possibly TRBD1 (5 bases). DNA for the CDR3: TGTGCCAGCAGTTCGATCGACAGACTCCAAGAGACCCAGTACTTC. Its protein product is CASSSIDRLQETQYF.